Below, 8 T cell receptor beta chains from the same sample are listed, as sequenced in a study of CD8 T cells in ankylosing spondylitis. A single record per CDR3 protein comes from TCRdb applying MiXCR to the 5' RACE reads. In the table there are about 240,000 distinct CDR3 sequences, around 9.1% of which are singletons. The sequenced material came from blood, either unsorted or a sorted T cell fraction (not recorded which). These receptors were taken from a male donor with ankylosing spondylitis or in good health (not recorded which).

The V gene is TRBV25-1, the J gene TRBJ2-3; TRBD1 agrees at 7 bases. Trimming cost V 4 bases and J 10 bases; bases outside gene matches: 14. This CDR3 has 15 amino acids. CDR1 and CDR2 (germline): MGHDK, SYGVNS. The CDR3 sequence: CASSVFTGEYRAQYF. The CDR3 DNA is TGTGCCAGCAGTGTCTTCACAGGGGAATATAGGGCGCAGTATTTT.

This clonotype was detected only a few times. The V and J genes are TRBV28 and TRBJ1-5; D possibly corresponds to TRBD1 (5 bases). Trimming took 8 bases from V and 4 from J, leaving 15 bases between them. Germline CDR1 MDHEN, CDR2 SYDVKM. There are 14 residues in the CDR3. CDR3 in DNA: TGTGCCAGCCGGGGGGGAATTGAGAATCAGCCCCAGCATTTT. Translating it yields CASRGGIENQPQHF.

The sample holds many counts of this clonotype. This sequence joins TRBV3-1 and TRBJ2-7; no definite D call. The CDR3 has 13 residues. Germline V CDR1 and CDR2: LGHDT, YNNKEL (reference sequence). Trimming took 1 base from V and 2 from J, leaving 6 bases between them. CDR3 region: CASSQAAAYEQYF. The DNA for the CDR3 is TGTGCCAGCAGCCAAGCAGCCGCCTACGAGCAGTACTTC.

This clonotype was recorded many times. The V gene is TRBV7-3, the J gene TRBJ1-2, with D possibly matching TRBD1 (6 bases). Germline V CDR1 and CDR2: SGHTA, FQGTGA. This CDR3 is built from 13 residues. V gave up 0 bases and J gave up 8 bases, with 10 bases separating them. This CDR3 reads CASSLTGGEGYTF. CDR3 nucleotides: TGTGCCAGCAGCTTAACTGGGGGCGAGGGCTACACCTTC.

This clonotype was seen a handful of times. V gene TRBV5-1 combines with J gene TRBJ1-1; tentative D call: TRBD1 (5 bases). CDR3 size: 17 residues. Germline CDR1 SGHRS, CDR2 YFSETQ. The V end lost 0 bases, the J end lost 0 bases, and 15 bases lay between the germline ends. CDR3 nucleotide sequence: TGCGCCAGCAGCTTGGGAGTGGGACTCAACATGAACACTGAAGCTTTCTTT. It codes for CASSLGVGLNMNTEAFF.

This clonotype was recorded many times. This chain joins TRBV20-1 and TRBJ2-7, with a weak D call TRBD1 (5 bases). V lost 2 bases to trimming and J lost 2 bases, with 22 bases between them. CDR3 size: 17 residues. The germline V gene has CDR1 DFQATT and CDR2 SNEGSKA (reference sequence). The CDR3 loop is CSARNLGQTTNPYEQYF. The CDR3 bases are TGCAGTGCTAGAAATCTCGGACAAACTACAAATCCCTACGAGCAGTACTTC.

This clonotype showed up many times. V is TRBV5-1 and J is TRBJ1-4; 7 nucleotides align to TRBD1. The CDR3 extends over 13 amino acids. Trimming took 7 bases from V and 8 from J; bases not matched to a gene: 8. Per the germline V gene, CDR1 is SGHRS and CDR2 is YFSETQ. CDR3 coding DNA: TGCGCCAGCTCCGAGGGGGCGGAAGAAAAACTGTTTTTT. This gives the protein CASSEGAEEKLFF.

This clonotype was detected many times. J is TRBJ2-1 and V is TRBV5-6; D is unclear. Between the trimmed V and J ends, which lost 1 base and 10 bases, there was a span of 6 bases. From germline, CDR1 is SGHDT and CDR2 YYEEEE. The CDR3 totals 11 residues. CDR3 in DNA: TGTGCCAGCAGCTTGATTAGCGAGCAGTTCTTC. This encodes CASSLISEQFF.